This TCR beta chain was recovered during a study of T cell responses to AZD1222 COVID-19 vaccine. Data came from immunoSEQ multiplex PCR; TCRdb stores just in-frame clones and leaves some out. The profile shows around 150,000 clones, roughly 91% of them singletons. The CDR3 covers 13 residues. Germline assignment: CDR1 SQVTM and CDR2 ANQGSEA. The ends lost 4 bases at V and 4 bases at J; junction bases unmatched: 4. This clone has a handful of counts. The clonotype originates from an adult who received the AZD1222 COVID-19 vaccine. The chain joins TRBV29-1 to TRBJ1-2; 9 nucleotides align to TRBD1. The sequencing used peripheral blood, collected 28 days after the second AZD1222 dose. In nucleotides, the CDR3 is TGCAGCGTTGTGACAGGGGGGGCCTATGGCTACACCTTC. Residues: CSVVTGGAYGYTF.